The 8 T cell receptor beta chains reported below all come from one sample, sequenced in a study of shared clonotypes between healthy human individuals. This table comes from immunoSEQ multiplex PCR, and its TCRdb copy is limited to in-frame clones, with some not included. The table has 2 million to 2.5 million clones, 90% to 95% seen once; the top ten hold about 0.41%. Sequenced: naive CD4+ T cells from PBMCs. Described subset: CD45RA+ positively selected. These receptors were taken from a young man in good health. Some clones in this sample may be carry-over from other donors' samples.

V is TRBV6-6 and J is TRBJ1-1; no firm D call. The CDR3 runs to 16 residues. V was shortened by 0 bases and J by 3 bases, with 14 bases between the two germline ends. CDR1 MNHNY and CDR2 SVGAGI come from the germline V gene (reference sequence). The CDR3 sequence is CASSYSPPRRDTEAFF. The CDR3 DNA sequence: TGTGCCAGCAGTTACTCCCCCCCCCGAAGGGACACTGAAGCTTTCTTT.

The CDR3 coding sequence is TGTGCCACCAGTTGGAGATATAACAGGGGGCGAGATACGCAGTATTTT. Translated: CATSWRYNRGRDTQYF. This chain uses TRBV15 with TRBJ2-3; 9 nucleotides match TRBD1. The junction had 12 bases not matched to a gene; V was cut back by 6 bases and J by 5 bases. The CDR3 totals 16 residues. Germline V gene lookup returns CDR1 LNHNV and CDR2 YYDKDF (reference sequence). The whole variable domain, remainder taken from reference TRBV15 and TRBJ2-3, is DAMVIQNPRYQVTQFGKPVTLSCSQTLNHNVMYWYQQKSSQAPKLLFHYYDKDFNNEADTPDNFQSRRPNTSFCFLDIRSPGLGDTAMYLCATSWRYNRGRDTQYFGPGTRLTVL.

The chain has TRBV2 and TRBJ1-1, with D possibly TRBD1 on 5 matching bases. V lost 4 bases to trimming and J lost 5 bases, with 14 bases between them. CDR1 is SNHLY, CDR2 FYNNEI, per germline. The CDR3 extends over 14 amino acids. CDR3 DNA sequence: TGTGCCAGCAGTGGAAAAGGGGTTAGGACTGAAGCTTTCTTT. Translated: CASSGKGVRTEAFF.

This chain connects TRBV7-2 to TRBJ1-1, with 8 positions matching TRBD1. Germline V CDR1 and CDR2: SGHTA, FQGNSA. V was clipped by 5 bases and J by 5 bases; unmatched bases: 4. The length of the CDR3 is 13 residues. The DNA for the CDR3 is TGTGCCAGCAGCAGACAGGGGTGGACTGAAGCTTTCTTT. This encodes CASSRQGWTEAFF.

The gene calls are TRBV2 and TRBJ2-1, with 10 nucleotides matching TRBD2. Germline lookup yields CDR1 SNHLY and CDR2 FYNNEI. The CDR3 contains 15 residues. Trimming cost V 1 base and J 5 bases; bases outside gene matches: 2. CDR3 residues: CASSEGTSGDNEQFF. CDR3 coding DNA: TGTGCCAGCAGTGAAGGAACTAGCGGGGACAATGAGCAGTTCTTC.

The J gene is TRBJ1-2, the V gene TRBV7-8; 8 nucleotides align to TRBD1. Germline V CDR1 and CDR2: SGHVS, FQNEAQ. The CDR3 is 13 residues long. Trimming at V came to 4 bases and at J to 7 bases, leaving 5 bases not matched to a gene. In nucleotides, the CDR3 is TGTGCCAGCAGCTGGACAGGGCGTTCTGGCTACACCTTC. Protein sequence: CASSWTGRSGYTF.

The J gene is TRBJ1-2, the V gene TRBV6-5; 10 bases line up with TRBD1. V shed 1 base and J 4 bases; nucleotides not matched to a gene: 6. CDR1 is MNHEY and CDR2 is SVGAGI in the germline V gene. This CDR3 region has 16 residues. The CDR3 is CASSYLGQGDLYGYTF. The CDR3 DNA sequence: TGTGCCAGCAGTTACTTAGGACAGGGGGACCTCTATGGCTACACCTTC.

The J gene is TRBJ1-2, the V gene TRBV5-4; 7 bases line up with TRBD1. The CDR3 consists of 15 residues. The junction had 6 bases not matched to a gene; V was cut back by 2 bases and J by 2 bases. The V gene's germline CDR1 is SGHNT and CDR2 YYREEE (reference sequence). CDR3 loop: CASSFIVRGNYGYTF. The CDR3 DNA reads TGTGCCAGCAGCTTCATAGTCAGGGGGAACTATGGCTACACCTTC.